A selection of T cell receptor beta chains follows, all from one sample in a study of T-cell memory formation after mild COVID-19. In TCRdb, the 5' RACE reads were re-called with MiXCR into one record per CDR3 protein. The table has 450,000 to 650,000 distinct CDR3 sequences, about 20% seen once. The sequencing input was PBMCs or a T cell subset sorted from them (not recorded which). Source of these receptors: an adult woman who had mild COVID-19 (a few samples of this study predate the infection). Cell type and time point are not known. The CDR3 runs from the conserved cysteine through the conserved F or W. Fields, in order: clone size, J gene, D gene, V gene, CDR3 protein, CDR3 DNA. The D gene is left open where the match is weak. Expanded clones are given a class, and other clones once, few, many or no size at all.

few	TRBJ2-3	NA	TRBV3-1	CASSPRGGAGDTQYF	TGTGCCAGCAGCCCCCGTGGGGGGGCCGGAGATACGCAGTATTTT
many	TRBJ2-7	TRBD1	TRBV12-3/TRBV12-4	CASSFGQGPYEQYF	TGTGCCAGCAGTTTCGGACAGGGCCCCTACGAGCAGTACTTC
few	TRBJ2-1	TRBD2	TRBV7-9	CASSLWSSGKSSYNEQFF	TGTGCCAGCAGCTTATGGTCTAGCGGCAAAAGCTCCTACAATGAGCAGTTCTTC
few	TRBJ2-5	TRBD1	TRBV13	CASSSRTGLKETQYF	TGTGCCAGCAGCTCTCGGACAGGGCTGAAGGAGACCCAGTACTTC
NA	TRBJ2-7	TRBD1	TRBV12-5	CASGSNEDRVSYEQYF	TGTGCTAGTGGTTCCAACGAAGACAGGGTCTCCTACGAGCAGTACTTC
NA	TRBJ2-5	NA	TRBV12-3/TRBV12-4	CASSLGRKGVETQYF	TGTGCCAGCAGCCTTGGTAGGAAAGGGGTGGAGACCCAGTACTTC
many	TRBJ2-5	NA	TRBV29-1	CSVELGSQETQYF	TGCAGCGTTGAATTAGGCAGCCAAGAGACCCAGTACTTC
once	TRBJ1-5	NA	TRBV12-3/TRBV12-4	CASSFEGISNQPQHF	TGTGCCAGCAGTTTTGAGGGGATTAGCAATCAGCCCCAGCATTTT
few	TRBJ2-7	NA	TRBV12-3/TRBV12-4	CASSFGENYEQYF	TGTGCCAGCAGTTTCGGCGAAAACTACGAGCAGTACTTC
NA	TRBJ1-2	NA	TRBV29-1	CSVDIRATNYGYTF	TGCAGCGTTGATATCAGGGCGACTAACTATGGCTACACCTTC
NA	TRBJ1-1	NA	TRBV19	CASSPYYGHSNTEAFF	TGTGCCAGTAGTCCCTACTATGGACACTCGAACACTGAAGCTTTCTTT
NA	TRBJ2-3	NA	TRBV3-1	CASSQGQVTADTQYF	TGTGCCAGCAGCCAAGGACAGGTTACCGCAGATACGCAGTATTTT
few	TRBJ1-2	NA	TRBV27	CASTPDGIYGYTF	TGTGCCAGCACCCCGGACGGAATCTATGGCTACACCTTC
few	TRBJ2-3	TRBD1	TRBV10-3	CAISEGTGFTDTQYF	TGTGCCATCAGTGAGGGGACAGGATTCACAGATACGCAGTATTTT
few	TRBJ1-5	TRBD1	TRBV12-3/TRBV12-4	CASSPDRDRQPQHF	TGTGCCAGCAGTCCCGACAGGGATCGTCAGCCCCAGCATTTT
NA	TRBJ2-1	TRBD1	TRBV4-1	CASSPEGAPYNEQFF	TGCGCCAGCAGCCCAGAGGGGGCCCCCTACAATGAGCAGTTCTTC
NA	TRBJ1-5	NA	TRBV20-1	CSAPQGRSSLPGQPQHF	TGCAGTGCTCCTCAGGGTAGATCTTCCCTTCCTGGTCAGCCCCAGCATTTT
NA	TRBJ1-1	NA	TRBV30	CAWSVTSGGTEAFF	TGTGCCTGGAGTGTCACCTCCGGGGGCACTGAAGCTTTCTTT
NA	TRBJ2-1	TRBD2	TRBV15	CATSTGGLVAGYNEQFF	TGTGCCACCAGCACCGGCGGGTTGGTAGCGGGGTACAATGAGCAGTTCTTC
few	TRBJ1-1	TRBD1	TRBV7-8	CASSPDPDRGTTEAFF	TGTGCCAGCAGCCCAGACCCGGACAGGGGGACCACTGAAGCTTTCTTT
few	TRBJ2-7	NA	TRBV6-5	CASSYGLSSRILFEQYF	TGTGCCAGCAGTTACGGGTTATCAAGCAGGATCCTTTTCGAGCAGTACTTC
NA	TRBJ2-1	TRBD2	TRBV7-2	CASSLFVTGGPYNEQFF	TGTGCCAGCAGCTTATTCGTTACGGGAGGGCCGTACAATGAGCAGTTCTTC
few	TRBJ2-7	TRBD1	TRBV5-1	CASSPRDRIYEQYF	TGCGCCAGCAGCCCCCGGGACAGGATTTACGAGCAGTACTTC
few	TRBJ2-5	TRBD2	TRBV5-1	CASSLGSREGETQYF	TGCGCCAGCAGCTTGGGGTCCCGGGAGGGAGAGACCCAGTACTTC
NA	TRBJ2-3	TRBD2	TRBV7-9	CASSLQTSGVTDTQYF	TGTGCCAGCAGCTTACAGACTAGCGGGGTCACAGATACGCAGTATTTT
NA	TRBJ2-7	NA	TRBV29-1	CSVTRDFSEQYF	TGCAGCGTCACGAGGGACTTCTCCGAGCAGTACTTC
NA	TRBJ2-2	TRBD1	TRBV5-1	CASSQGQGSVGELFF	TGCGCCAGCAGCCAAGGACAGGGGTCGGTCGGGGAGCTGTTTTTT
few	TRBJ1-1	TRBD1	TRBV7-2	CASSPRTGAVNTEAFF	TGTGCCAGCAGCCCCCGGACAGGGGCAGTGAACACTGAAGCTTTCTTT
NA	TRBJ2-3	TRBD2	TRBV5-1	CASSTIGTSGADTQYF	TGCGCCAGCAGCACAATTGGGACTAGCGGAGCAGATACGCAGTATTTT
few	TRBJ2-2	TRBD1	TRBV7-2	CASSQPGQGELWYTGELFF	TGTGCCAGCAGCCAACCGGGACAGGGGGAATTGTGGTACACCGGGGAGCTGTTTTTT
once	TRBJ2-7	NA	TRBV20-1	CSATGPPVAYEQYF	TGCAGTGCTACCGGACCCCCCGTTGCCTACGAGCAGTACTTC
many	TRBJ2-7	NA	TRBV4-3	CASSQVGGAYEQYF	TGCGCCAGCAGCCAAGTGGGTGGAGCCTACGAGCAGTACTTC
NA	TRBJ1-5	NA	TRBV7-8	CASSLAAGGNQPQHF	TGTGCCAGCAGCTTGGCAGCGGGTGGCAATCAGCCCCAGCATTTT
few	TRBJ2-3	TRBD1	TRBV24-1	CATSDLQGAGTDTQYF	TGTGCCACCAGTGATTTACAGGGGGCAGGCACAGATACGCAGTATTTT
NA	TRBJ2-5	NA	TRBV10-3	CAISRDSGVETQYF	TGTGCCATCAGTAGGGACTCGGGGGTTGAGACCCAGTACTTC
few	TRBJ1-5	TRBD1	TRBV15	CATSIGGTGQPQHF	TGTGCCACTAGCATAGGGGGCACAGGTCAGCCCCAGCATTTT
few	TRBJ2-2	NA	TRBV9	CASRGGGKTGELFF	TGTGCCAGCAGGGGAGGGGGAAAGACCGGGGAGCTGTTTTTT
NA	TRBJ2-7	TRBD2	TRBV29-1	CSVGSGRTYEQYF	TGCAGCGTCGGTAGCGGGCGTACCTACGAGCAGTACTTC
NA	TRBJ2-3	NA	TRBV25-1	CASSEWGASTDTQYF	TGTGCCAGCAGTGAATGGGGGGCTAGCACAGATACGCAGTATTTT
few	TRBJ2-3	TRBD2	TRBV20-1	CSARRTSGSTDTQYF	TGCAGTGCTAGAAGGACTAGCGGAAGCACAGATACGCAGTATTTT
NA	TRBJ1-1	NA	TRBV16	CASSQSLSGLRNTEAFF	TGTGCCAGCAGCCAAAGTTTGTCAGGGCTGCGAAACACTGAAGCTTTCTTT
NA	TRBJ2-7	NA	TRBV9	CASSVTSHRVSNEQYF	TGTGCCAGCAGCGTTACTTCTCACAGGGTCAGCAACGAGCAGTACTTC
NA	TRBJ2-7	TRBD1	TRBV9	CASSPSGTGPVYEQYF	TGTGCCAGCAGTCCTTCCGGGACAGGGCCTGTCTACGAGCAGTACTTC
NA	TRBJ1-2	NA	TRBV20-1	CSARQYYGYTF	TGCAGTGCTAGACAGTACTATGGCTACACCTTC
NA	TRBJ2-1	NA	TRBV19	CASSPETGWTYNEQFF	TGTGCCAGTAGTCCAGAAACAGGGTGGACCTACAATGAGCAGTTCTTC
few	TRBJ2-7	NA	TRBV4-3	CASSQDFSNRPLYF	TGCGCCAGCAGCCAAGATTTTAGTAACAGACCCTTGTACTTC
NA	TRBJ2-3	NA	TRBV6-2/TRBV6-3	CASSSPTDTQYF	TGTGCCAGCAGTTCCCCGACAGATACGCAGTATTTT
many	TRBJ2-1	TRBD2	TRBV5-6	CASSFFGTSRFNEQFF	TGTGCCAGCAGCTTTTTTGGGACTAGTCGGTTCAATGAGCAGTTCTTC
once	TRBJ1-2	TRBD1	TRBV7-3	CASSLSGTAHYGYTF	TGTGCCAGCAGCTTAAGCGGGACAGCGCACTATGGCTACACCTTC
NA	TRBJ2-7	TRBD1	TRBV4-2	CASSPDRVEQYF	TGTGCCAGCAGCCCGGACAGGGTAGAGCAGTACTTC
NA	TRBJ2-3	NA	TRBV6-5	CASTTEGGSTDTQYF	TGTGCCAGCACCACTGAGGGCGGGAGCACAGATACGCAGTATTTT
few	TRBJ1-5	TRBD1	TRBV5-6	CASSLYGTGNRHF	TGTGCCAGCAGCTTGTACGGGACAGGGAACAGGCATTTT
few	TRBJ1-2	TRBD1	TRBV19	CASSDDFDRGRHGYTF	TGTGCCAGTAGTGACGACTTCGACAGGGGGCGGCATGGCTACACCTTC
NA	TRBJ1-2	NA	TRBV7-2	CASSLPSDSGYTF	TGTGCCAGCAGCCTCCCTAGCGACAGTGGCTACACCTTC
few	TRBJ1-1	NA	TRBV7-9	CASIPMGMNTEAFF	TGTGCCAGCATTCCTATGGGTATGAACACTGAAGCTTTCTTT
few	TRBJ2-7	TRBD2	TRBV5-1	CASSPGGAYYEQYF	TGCGCCAGCAGCCCGGGGGGAGCCTACTACGAGCAGTACTTC
NA	TRBJ2-5	TRBD2	TRBV7-2	CASSSILRGGGETQYF	TGTGCCAGCAGCTCCATCCTTCGGGGGGGCGGGGAGACCCAGTACTTC